The 2 T cell receptor beta chains below were found in one sample sequenced in a study of human T cells and chemical hapten exposure. Noted time point: patch test 1, 2 weeks after DPC sensitization. Treatment described: therapeutic diphenylcyclopropenone sensitization with weekly scalp DPC. TCRdb reanalysed the RACE reads using MiXCR and keeps one entry per CDR3 protein. The sample shows 150,000 to 200,000 distinct CDR3 sequences, under 25% of them seen only once. The material was whole blood, obtained in connection with sensitization to the hapten diphenylcyclopropenone (DPC). These receptors were taken from a woman between 45 and 60 years old with alopecia areata. Some clones in this sample may be carry-over from other donors' samples.

The gene calls are TRBV5-1 and TRBJ2-3; 9 bases match TRBD2. V was clipped by 0 bases and J by 7 bases; unmatched bases: 12. Per the germline V gene, CDR1 is SGHRS and CDR2 is YFSETQ. The CDR3 is 17 amino acids. This CDR3 is CASSLVEASGKGHTQYF. CDR3 coding DNA: TGCGCCAGCAGCTTGGTCGAAGCTAGCGGGAAAGGCCATACGCAGTATTTT.

The count of this clonotype is one. This rearrangement joins TRBV6-2 or TRBV6-3 to TRBJ2-7; 7 bases are shared with TRBD2. There are 17 residues in the CDR3. CDR1 and CDR2 from the germline V gene are MNHEY and SVGEGT. V shed 0 bases, J shed 0 bases, and the junction held 8 bases outside the gene matches. The chain's CDR3 is CASSYSSLAEYSYEQYF. DNA of the CDR3: TGTGCCAGCAGTTACTCGAGTCTAGCGGAATACTCCTACGAGCAGTACTTC.